The 23 T cell receptor beta chains below all came from one sample that was sequenced in a study of beta chain features in type 1 diabetes. The sequenced template was cDNA made from the entire isolated RNA. The data were produced by immunoSEQ multiplex PCR, yet TCRdb's version contains in-frame clones alone and is incomplete. The sample consists of about 330,000 clones, about 10% of them appearing once. The sequenced sample was naive CD4+ T cells from blood. The origin of the receptors is a woman under 40 in good health.

In this sample, this clone turned up a few times. The V gene is TRBV9, the J gene TRBJ2-7, with 11 bases that match TRBD2. Germline CDR1 reads SGDLS; CDR2 reads YYNGEE. The V segment lost 3 bases and the J segment 1 base; nucleotides outside the gene matches: 12. The CDR3 has 18 residues. For the CDR3, the DNA is TGTGCCAGCAGCGACCCGACTAGCGGGAAGGATCATTCCTACGAGCAGTACTTC. Its translation is CASSDPTSGKDHSYEQYF.

This chain links TRBV5-6 with TRBJ2-5, with 9 bases identical to TRBD1. CDR3 length: 15 residues. The V gene end was trimmed by 4 bases and the J gene end by 5 bases; junction bases not matched to a gene: 9. The germline gives CDR1 SGHDT, CDR2 YYEEEE. CDR3 DNA: TGTGCCAGCAGCCTACAGGGGGCCTGGGGTGAGACCCAGTACTTC. Translating it yields CASSLQGAWGETQYF.

The V and J genes are TRBV4-2 and TRBJ2-5; 10 bases fit TRBD1. Germline loops: CDR1 LGHNA, CDR2 YNFKEQ. There are 15 residues in the CDR3. Trimming took 4 bases from V and 4 from J; bases not matched to a gene: 6. The CDR3 nucleotides read TGTGCCAGCAGCCGGGACAGGGGAGTCGGAGAGACCCAGTACTTC. It is translated as CASSRDRGVGETQYF.

This clone was detected a few times. The rearrangement links TRBV18 to TRBJ2-7; D perhaps matches TRBD2 (5 bases). The CDR3 is made up of 15 amino acids. V gave up 6 bases and J gave up 0 bases, with 15 bases separating them. From germline, CDR1 is KGHSH and CDR2 LQKENI. The CDR3 loop is CASSPGLATSYEQYF. CDR3 bases: TGTGCCAGCTCTCCTGGGTTAGCGACCTCCTACGAGCAGTACTTC. Filled out from reference TRBV18 and TRBJ2-7, the complete variable domain reads NAGVMQNPRHLVRRRGQEARLRCSPMKGHSHVYWYRQLPEEGLKFMVYLQKENIIDESGMPKERFSAEFPKEGPSILRIQQVVRGDSAAYFCASSPGLATSYEQYFGPGTRLTVT.

This clone was seen only a few times. The genes are TRBV19 and TRBJ2-3; 7 bases map to TRBD1. CDR3 size: 12 residues. CDR1 LNHDA and CDR2 SQIVND come from the germline V gene (reference sequence). Losses at the gene ends were 9 bases for V and 2 bases for J; bases not matched to a gene: 2. CDR3 sequence reads: CASGTVTDTQYF. As DNA, the CDR3 is TGTGCCAGCGGGACAGTCACAGATACGCAGTATTTT.

As to this clone: This sample also contains other DNA sequences that code for the same CDR3. The rearrangement uses TRBV30 and TRBJ2-3; 8 nucleotides agree with TRBD1. Germline values: CDR1 GTSNPN, CDR2 SVGIG (reference sequence). The CDR3 has 13 amino acids. After removal of 0 bases from V and 5 bases from J, the junction contained 1 base not matched to a gene. CDR3 residues: CAWSVQGVDTQYF. The CDR3 DNA reads TGTGCCTGGAGTGTACAGGGGGTAGATACGCAGTATTTT.

The rearrangement uses TRBV11-2 and TRBJ2-6, with TRBD1 identical over 8 bases. The CDR3 contains 18 residues. The germline gives CDR1 SGHAT, CDR2 FQNNGV. V dropped 1 base and J dropped 1; count of bases not matched to a gene: 6. CDR3 nucleotides: TGTGCCAGCAGCTTAGCCGGGACAGGTTCTTCTGGGGCCAACGTCCTGACTTTC. Translating it yields CASSLAGTGSSGANVLTF.

The genes are TRBV5-1 and TRBJ2-1, with a weak D call TRBD2 (5 bases). Looked up from germline, CDR1 is SGHRS and CDR2 is YFSETQ. This CDR3 comprises 16 residues. V lost 4 bases and J lost 0, with 14 bases in between. CDR3 nucleotides: TGCGCCAGCAGCACCGGAGGTAGGGACTCCTACAATGAGCAGTTCTTC. Its protein product is CASSTGGRDSYNEQFF.

V is TRBV6-5 and J is TRBJ2-4, with 7 bases lining up with TRBD2. Germline CDR1 MNHEY, CDR2 SVGAGI. This CDR3 has 15 amino acids. With V trimmed by 1 base and J by 9 bases, 9 bases remained unmatched. DNA of the CDR3: TGTGCCAGCAGTTACTATGGCGGGAGTGGCGGCATTCAGTACTTC. This codes for CASSYYGGSGGIQYF.

The chain combines TRBV11-2 with TRBJ2-5; TRBD2 aligns across 8 bases. V dropped 3 bases and J dropped 5; count of bases not matched to a gene: 5. CDR3 size: 14 residues. CDR1 and CDR2 from the germline V gene are SGHAT and FQNNGV. The CDR3 DNA reads as TGTGCCAGCAGCTTTGCGGGAGGTGGTGAGACCCAGTACTTC. Amino acids: CASSFAGGGETQYF.

This clone was seen only a few times. CDR3 bases: TGTGCCAGCAGCTTAGCGGGACACCAAAACACTGAAGCTTTCTTT. Its translation: CASSLAGHQNTEAFF. The rearrangement uses TRBV7-9 and TRBJ1-1; the D gene is possibly TRBD1 (6 bases). V lost 0 bases to trimming and J lost 2 bases, with 10 bases between them. This CDR3 comprises 15 residues. Germline V gene sequence: CDR1 SEHNR, CDR2 FQNEAQ (reference sequence). Full variable domain (rest looked up from reference TRBV7-9 and TRBJ1-1): DTGVSQNPRHKITKRGQNVTFRCDPISEHNRLYWYRQTLGQGPEFLTYFQNEAQLEKSRLLSDRFSAERPKGSFSTLEIQRTEQGDSAMYLCASSLAGHQNTEAFFGQGTRLTVV.

The V gene is TRBV2, the J gene TRBJ2-1; 9 bases map to TRBD2. In germline, CDR1 is SNHLY, CDR2 FYNNEI. The ends lost 5 bases at V and 7 bases at J; junction bases unmatched: 6. This CDR3 spans 14 amino acids. The CDR3 nucleotides read TGTGCCAGCAGTAGCTCTAGCGGGATGAATGAGCAGTTCTTC. It is translated as CASSSSSGMNEQFF.

This clone was counted a few times. The chain is built from TRBV7-9 and TRBJ1-1, with D perhaps matching TRBD1 (5 bases). The CDR3 runs 16 residues. V lost 5 bases, J lost 0 bases, and 16 bases lay in between. CDR1 and CDR2 (germline): SEHNR, FQNEAQ (reference sequence). The CDR3 loop is CASSPGSSGVNTEAFF. CDR3 in DNA: TGTGCCAGCAGCCCAGGGTCGTCCGGCGTGAACACTGAAGCTTTCTTT.

V gene TRBV5-6 combines with J gene TRBJ2-7; the match to TRBD2 covers 8 bases. Germline V gene lookup returns CDR1 SGHDT and CDR2 YYEEEE. CDR3 size: 14 residues. V trimming: 1 base; J trimming: 2 bases; junction bases outside the gene matches: 2. The CDR3 sequence: CASSLTSGAYEQYF. The CDR3 DNA reads as TGTGCCAGCAGCTTGACTAGCGGAGCCTACGAGCAGTACTTC.

This chain uses TRBV4-3 with TRBJ2-1; TRBD2 aligns across 15 bases. The V segment lost 0 bases and the J segment 2 bases; nucleotides outside the gene matches: 11. The CDR3 loop spans 21 amino acids. Germline assignment: CDR1 LGHNA and CDR2 YSLEER. The CDR3 region is CASSQDEEAGLAGGAYNEQFF. CDR3 in DNA: TGCGCCAGCAGCCAAGATGAGGAGGCGGGACTAGCGGGAGGAGCCTACAATGAGCAGTTCTTC.

This clone was observed a handful of times. The chain combines TRBV4-2 with TRBJ2-5, with 11 bases matching TRBD2. V gave up 0 bases and J gave up 2 bases; unmatched junction bases: 2. Germline-derived CDR1 and CDR2 are LGHNA and YNFKEQ. This CDR3 region has 16 residues. The CDR3 region has the DNA TGTGCCAGCAGCCAAGACGCTAGCGGGAGGCAAGAGACCCAGTACTTC. It encodes CASSQDASGRQETQYF.

CDR3: CASSSSGTSYEQYF. CDR3 DNA: TGTGCCAGCTCATCGTCCGGGACATCCTACGAGCAGTACTTC. V and J are TRBV18 and TRBJ2-7; possibly TRBD1 for D (6 bases). CDR1 and CDR2 (germline): KGHSH, LQKENI. The V end was cut by 5 bases, the J end by 1 base, with 12 bases between. The CDR3 length is 14 residues.

This clone was counted a few times. The CDR3 nucleotides read TGCGCCAGCAGCCAAGATTTGGGGCGCGACGACGAGCAGTACTTC. Protein sequence: CASSQDLGRDDEQYF. The J gene is TRBJ2-7, the V gene TRBV4-3, with a possible D match to TRBD1 (5 bases). The germline gives CDR1 LGHNA, CDR2 YSLEER. This CDR3 is 15 amino acids long. V shed 0 bases and J shed 5 bases, with 14 bases lying between them.

There are a few counts of this clone. The sample contains more than one DNA sequence encoding this CDR3. The chain combines TRBV7-9 with TRBJ2-7, with TRBD1 matching 7 bases. CDR3 length equals 14 residues. Germline V lookup: CDR1 SEHNR, CDR2 FQNEAQ (reference sequence). The ends lost 4 bases at V and 0 bases at J; junction bases unmatched: 3. CDR3 protein: CASSSRDSSYEQYF. CDR3 DNA: TGTGCCAGCAGCTCCCGGGACAGCTCCTACGAGCAGTACTTC.

This clone was seen more than once but under ten times. The V and J genes are TRBV7-2 and TRBJ2-3; 14 positions match TRBD2. Trimming took 4 bases from V and 0 from J; bases not matched to a gene: 3. Germline V gives CDR1 SGHTA, CDR2 FQGNSA. The CDR3 contains 17 residues. The CDR3 DNA is TGTGCCAGCAGCTCGGGACTAGCGGGGGCAAGCACAGATACGCAGTATTTT. It specifies CASSSGLAGASTDTQYF.

V gene TRBV5-1 combines with J gene TRBJ2-1; D is possibly TRBD2 (6 bases). V gave up 0 bases and J gave up 4 bases, with 11 bases separating them. The CDR3 has 15 residues. The germline V gene encodes CDR1 SGHRS and CDR2 YFSETQ. The chain's CDR3 is CASSLGAEGYNEQFF. The CDR3 bases are TGCGCCAGCAGCTTGGGTGCGGAGGGGTACAATGAGCAGTTCTTC.

This clone appeared a few times. CDR3 sequence (DNA): TGTGCCAGCAGTTTCGGGACTAGCGGAATCTCCTACAATGAGCAGTTCTTC. Protein: CASSFGTSGISYNEQFF. The chain employs TRBV28 and TRBJ2-1; 11 nucleotides align to TRBD2. Per germline, CDR1 MDHEN and CDR2 SYDVKM. The CDR3 sequence is 17 residues long. Trimming cost V 3 bases and J 0 bases; bases outside gene matches: 4.

This chain joins TRBV28 and TRBJ2-5; no clear D. With the DNA end fitting TRBJ2-7 better, the J assignment may be wrong. Germline CDR1 MDHEN, CDR2 SYDVKM. The CDR3 has 12 residues. CDR3 amino acids: CASSSLGYEQYF. CDR3 DNA: TGTGCCAGCAGTTCCCTGGGCTACGAGCAGTACTTC.